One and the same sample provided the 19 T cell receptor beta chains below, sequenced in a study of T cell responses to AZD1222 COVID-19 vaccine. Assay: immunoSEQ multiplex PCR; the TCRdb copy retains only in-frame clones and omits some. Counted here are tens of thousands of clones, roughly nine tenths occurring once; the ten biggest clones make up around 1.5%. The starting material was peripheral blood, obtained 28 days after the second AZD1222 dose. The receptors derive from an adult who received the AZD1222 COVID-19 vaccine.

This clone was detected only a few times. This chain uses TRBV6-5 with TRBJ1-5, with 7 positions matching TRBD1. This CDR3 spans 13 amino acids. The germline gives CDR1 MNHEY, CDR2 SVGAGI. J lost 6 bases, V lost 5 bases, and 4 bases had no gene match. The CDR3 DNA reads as TGTGCCAGCAGTCATGACAGGGCTCAGCCCCAGCATTTT. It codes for CASSHDRAQPQHF.

The CDR3 coding sequence is TGTGCCTGGACCGGGACAGCAAGAAACACCATATATTTT. Amino acid sequence: CAWTGTARNTIYF. This chain connects TRBV30 to TRBJ1-3; TRBD1 aligns across 7 bases. Germline CDR1 reads GTSNPN; CDR2 reads SVGIG (reference sequence). The CDR3 extends over 13 amino acids. Trimming cost V 4 bases and J 5 bases; bases outside gene matches: 5.

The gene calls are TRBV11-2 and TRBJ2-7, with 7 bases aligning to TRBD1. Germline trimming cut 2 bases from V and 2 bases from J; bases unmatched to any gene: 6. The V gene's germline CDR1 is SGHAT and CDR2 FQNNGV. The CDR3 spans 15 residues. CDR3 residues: CASSLSGTATYEQYF. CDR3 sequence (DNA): TGTGCCAGCAGCTTATCCGGGACAGCTACCTACGAGCAGTACTTC.

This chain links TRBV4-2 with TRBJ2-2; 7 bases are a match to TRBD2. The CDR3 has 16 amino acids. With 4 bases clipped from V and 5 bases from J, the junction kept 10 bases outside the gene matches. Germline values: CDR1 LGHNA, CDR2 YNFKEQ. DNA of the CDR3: TGTGCCAGCAGCCCCCCTGGGGGGGTAGGGACCGGGGAGCTGTTTTTT. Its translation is CASSPPGGVGTGELFF.

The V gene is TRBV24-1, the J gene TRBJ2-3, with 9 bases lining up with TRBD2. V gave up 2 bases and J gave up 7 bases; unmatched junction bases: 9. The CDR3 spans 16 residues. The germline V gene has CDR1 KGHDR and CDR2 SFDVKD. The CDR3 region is CATSDSRLAGGYTQYF. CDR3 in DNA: TGTGCCACCAGTGATTCCCGTCTTGCGGGGGGGTATACGCAGTATTTT.

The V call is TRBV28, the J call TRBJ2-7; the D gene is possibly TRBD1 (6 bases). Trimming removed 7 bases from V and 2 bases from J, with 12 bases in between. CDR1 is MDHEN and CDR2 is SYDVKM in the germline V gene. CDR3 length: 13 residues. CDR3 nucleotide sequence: TGTGCCAGCACCGGGACACCTACCTACGAGCAGTACTTC. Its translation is CASTGTPTYEQYF.

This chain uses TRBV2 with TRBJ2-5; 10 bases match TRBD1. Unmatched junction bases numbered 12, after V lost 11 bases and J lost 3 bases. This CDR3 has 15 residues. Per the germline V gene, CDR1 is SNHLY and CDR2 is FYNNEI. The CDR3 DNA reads TGTGCCTCGGGGGGCGACAGGGGGCGGAAAGAGACCCAGTACTTC. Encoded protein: CASGGDRGRKETQYF.

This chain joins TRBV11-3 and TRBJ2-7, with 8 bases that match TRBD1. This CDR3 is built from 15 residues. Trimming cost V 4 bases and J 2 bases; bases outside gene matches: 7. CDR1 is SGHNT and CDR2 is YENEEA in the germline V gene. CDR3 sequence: CASSYGQGGAYEQYF. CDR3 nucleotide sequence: TGTGCCAGCAGCTATGGACAGGGAGGAGCCTACGAGCAGTACTTC.

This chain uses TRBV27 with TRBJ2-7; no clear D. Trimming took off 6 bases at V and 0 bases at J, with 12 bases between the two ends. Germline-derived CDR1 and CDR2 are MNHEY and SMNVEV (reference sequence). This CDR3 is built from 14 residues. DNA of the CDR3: TGTGCCAGCAGATCGACACACAGCTCCTACGAGCAGTACTTC. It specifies CASRSTHSSYEQYF.

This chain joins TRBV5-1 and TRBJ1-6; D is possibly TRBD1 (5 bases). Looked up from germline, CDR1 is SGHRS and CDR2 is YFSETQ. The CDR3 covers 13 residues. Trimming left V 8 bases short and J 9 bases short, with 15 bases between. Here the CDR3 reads CASRRDVASPLHF. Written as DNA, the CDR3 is TGCGCCAGTCGAAGGGACGTGGCTTCACCCCTCCACTTT. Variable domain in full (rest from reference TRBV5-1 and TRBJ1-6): KAGVTQTPRYLIKTRGQQVTLSCSPISGHRSVSWYQQTPGQGLQFLFEYFSETQRNKGNFPGRFSGRQFSNSRSEMNVSTLELGDSALYLCASRRDVASPLHFGNGTRLTVT.

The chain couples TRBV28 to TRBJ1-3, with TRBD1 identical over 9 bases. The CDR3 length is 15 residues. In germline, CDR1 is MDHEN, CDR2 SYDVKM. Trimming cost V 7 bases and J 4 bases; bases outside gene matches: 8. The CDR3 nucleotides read TGTGCCAGCACCCCCAACAGGGGGCGGGGAAACACCATATATTTT. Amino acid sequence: CASTPNRGRGNTIYF.

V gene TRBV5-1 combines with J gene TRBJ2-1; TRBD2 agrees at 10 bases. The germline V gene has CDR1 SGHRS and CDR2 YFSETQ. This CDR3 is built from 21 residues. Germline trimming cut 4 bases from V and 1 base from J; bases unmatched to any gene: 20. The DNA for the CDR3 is TGCGCCAGCAGCCGGCTAGCGGGGGATCAGTCGGATCGTCTGTCCTACAATGAGCAGTTCTTC. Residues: CASSRLAGDQSDRLSYNEQFF.

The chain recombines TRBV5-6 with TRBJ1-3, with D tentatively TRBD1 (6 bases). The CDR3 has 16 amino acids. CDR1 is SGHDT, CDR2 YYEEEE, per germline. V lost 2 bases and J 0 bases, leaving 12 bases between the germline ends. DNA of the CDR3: TGTGCCAGCAGCTTACGGACAGCGCACTCTGGAAACACCATATATTTT. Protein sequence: CASSLRTAHSGNTIYF.

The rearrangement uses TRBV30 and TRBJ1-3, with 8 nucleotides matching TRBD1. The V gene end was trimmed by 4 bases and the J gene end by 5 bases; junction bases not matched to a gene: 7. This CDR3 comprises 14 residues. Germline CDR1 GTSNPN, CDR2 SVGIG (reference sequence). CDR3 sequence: CAWTSGQGRNTIYF. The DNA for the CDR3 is TGTGCCTGGACCTCAGGACAGGGAAGAAACACCATATATTTT.

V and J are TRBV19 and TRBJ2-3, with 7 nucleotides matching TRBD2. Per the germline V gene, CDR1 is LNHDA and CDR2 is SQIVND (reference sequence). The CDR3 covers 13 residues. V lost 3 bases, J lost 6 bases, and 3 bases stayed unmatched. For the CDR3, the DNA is TGTGCCAGTAGTATCGGGGAGGGGGATACGCAGTATTTT. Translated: CASSIGEGDTQYF.

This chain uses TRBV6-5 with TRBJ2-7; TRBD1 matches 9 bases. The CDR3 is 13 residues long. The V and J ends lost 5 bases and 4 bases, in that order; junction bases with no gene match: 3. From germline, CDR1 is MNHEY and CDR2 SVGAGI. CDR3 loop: CASSKDRGYEQYF. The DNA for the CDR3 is TGTGCCAGCAGTAAGGACAGGGGTTACGAGCAGTACTTC.

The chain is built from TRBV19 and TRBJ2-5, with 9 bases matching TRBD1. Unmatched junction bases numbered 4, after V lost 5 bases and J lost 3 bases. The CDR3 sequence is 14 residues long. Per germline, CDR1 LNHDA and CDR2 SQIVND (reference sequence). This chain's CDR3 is CASSWGQGKETQYF. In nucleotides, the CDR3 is TGTGCCAGTAGTTGGGGACAGGGAAAAGAGACCCAGTACTTC. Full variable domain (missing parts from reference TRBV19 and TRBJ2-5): DGGITQSPKYLFRKEGQNVTLSCEQNLNHDAMYWYRQDPGQGLRLIYYSQIVNDFQKGDIAEGYSVSREKKESFPLTVTSAQKNPTAFYLCASSWGQGKETQYFGPGTRLLVL.

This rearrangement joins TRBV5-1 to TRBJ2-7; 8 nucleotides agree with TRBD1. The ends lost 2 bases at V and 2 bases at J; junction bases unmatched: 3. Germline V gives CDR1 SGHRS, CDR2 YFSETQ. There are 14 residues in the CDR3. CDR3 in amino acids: CASSFDRGTYEQYF. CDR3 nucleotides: TGCGCCAGCAGCTTCGACAGGGGTACCTACGAGCAGTACTTC.

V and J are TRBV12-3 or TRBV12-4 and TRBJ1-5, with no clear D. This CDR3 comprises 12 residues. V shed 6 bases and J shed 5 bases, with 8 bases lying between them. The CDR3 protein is CASSMDDQPQHF. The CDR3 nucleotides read TGTGCCAGCAGCATGGACGATCAGCCCCAGCATTTT.